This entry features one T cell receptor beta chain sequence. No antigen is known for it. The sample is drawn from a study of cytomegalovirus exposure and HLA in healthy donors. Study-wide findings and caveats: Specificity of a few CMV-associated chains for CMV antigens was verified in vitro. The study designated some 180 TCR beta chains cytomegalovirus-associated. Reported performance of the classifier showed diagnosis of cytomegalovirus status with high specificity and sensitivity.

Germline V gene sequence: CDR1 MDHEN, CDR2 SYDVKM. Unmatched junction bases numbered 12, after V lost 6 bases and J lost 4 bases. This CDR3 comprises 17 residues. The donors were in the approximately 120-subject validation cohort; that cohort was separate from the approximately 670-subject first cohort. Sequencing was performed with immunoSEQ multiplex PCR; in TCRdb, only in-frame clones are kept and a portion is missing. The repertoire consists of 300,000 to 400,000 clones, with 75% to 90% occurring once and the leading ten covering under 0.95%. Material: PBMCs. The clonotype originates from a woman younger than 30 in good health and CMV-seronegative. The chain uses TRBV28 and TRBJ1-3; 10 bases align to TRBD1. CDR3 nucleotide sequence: TGTGCCAGCAGAAATCGACAGGGGGCCTCGAGGGGAAACACCATATATTTT. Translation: CASRNRQGASRGNTIYF.